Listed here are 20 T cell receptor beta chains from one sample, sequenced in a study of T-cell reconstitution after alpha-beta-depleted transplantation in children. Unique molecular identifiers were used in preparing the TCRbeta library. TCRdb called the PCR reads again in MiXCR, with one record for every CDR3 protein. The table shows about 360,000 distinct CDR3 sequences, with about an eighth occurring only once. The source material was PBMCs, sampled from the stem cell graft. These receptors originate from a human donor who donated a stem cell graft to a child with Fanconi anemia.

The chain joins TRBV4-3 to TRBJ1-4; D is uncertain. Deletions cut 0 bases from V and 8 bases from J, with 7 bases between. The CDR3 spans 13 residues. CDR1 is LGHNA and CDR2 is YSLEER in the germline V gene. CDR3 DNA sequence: TGCGCCAGCAGCCAAGATTTTGGAGAAAAACTGTTTTTT. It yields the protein CASSQDFGEKLFF.

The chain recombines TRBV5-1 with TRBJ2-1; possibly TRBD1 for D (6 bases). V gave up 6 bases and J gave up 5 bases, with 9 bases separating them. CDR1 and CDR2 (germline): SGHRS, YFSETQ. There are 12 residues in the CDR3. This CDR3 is CASNEGDNEQFF. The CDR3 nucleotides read TGCGCCAGCAATGAGGGGGACAATGAGCAGTTCTTC.

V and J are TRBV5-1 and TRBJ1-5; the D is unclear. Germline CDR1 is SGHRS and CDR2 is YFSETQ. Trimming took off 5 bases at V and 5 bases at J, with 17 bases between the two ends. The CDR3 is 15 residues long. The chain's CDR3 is CASSSDGRAHQPQHF. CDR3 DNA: TGCGCCAGCAGTTCGGACGGCCGCGCCCATCAGCCCCAGCATTTT.

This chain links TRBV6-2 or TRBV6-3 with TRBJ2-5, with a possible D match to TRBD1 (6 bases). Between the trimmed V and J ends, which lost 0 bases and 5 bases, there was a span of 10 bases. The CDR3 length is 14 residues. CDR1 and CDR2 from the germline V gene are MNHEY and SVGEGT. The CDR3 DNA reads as TGTGCCAGCAGTTACTCCAGGGGTACTGAGACCCAGTACTTC. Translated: CASSYSRGTETQYF.

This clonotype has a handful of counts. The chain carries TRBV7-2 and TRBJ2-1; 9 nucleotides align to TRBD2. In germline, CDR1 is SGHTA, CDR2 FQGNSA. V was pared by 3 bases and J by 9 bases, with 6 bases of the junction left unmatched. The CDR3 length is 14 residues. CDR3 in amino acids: CASSLNRAGGEQFF. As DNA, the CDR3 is TGTGCCAGCAGCTTGAATAGAGCGGGGGGTGAGCAGTTCTTC.

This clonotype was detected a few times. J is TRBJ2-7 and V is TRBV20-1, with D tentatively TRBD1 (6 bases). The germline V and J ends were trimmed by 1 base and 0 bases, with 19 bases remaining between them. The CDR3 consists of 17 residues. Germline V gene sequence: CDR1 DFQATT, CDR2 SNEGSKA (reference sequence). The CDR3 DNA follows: TGCAGTGCTAGAGTGCAGGCGAGAGGGACATACTCCTACGAGCAGTACTTC. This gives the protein CSARVQARGTYSYEQYF.

Written as DNA, the CDR3 is TGCGCCAGCAGCTTGGCCAGCCCCGAAGGAGCAGATACGCAGTATTTT. Translation gives CASSLASPEGADTQYF. The V gene is TRBV5-1, the J gene TRBJ2-3; no firm D call. V gave up 0 bases and J gave up 4 bases, with 15 bases separating them. Germline V gives CDR1 SGHRS, CDR2 YFSETQ. The CDR3 has 16 residues.

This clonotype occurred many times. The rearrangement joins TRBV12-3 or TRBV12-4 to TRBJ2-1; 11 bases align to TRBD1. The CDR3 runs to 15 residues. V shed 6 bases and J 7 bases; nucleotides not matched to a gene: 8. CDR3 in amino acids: CASRIGQGAMNEQFF. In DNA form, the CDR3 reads TGTGCCAGCAGGATAGGACAGGGGGCAATGAATGAGCAGTTCTTC.

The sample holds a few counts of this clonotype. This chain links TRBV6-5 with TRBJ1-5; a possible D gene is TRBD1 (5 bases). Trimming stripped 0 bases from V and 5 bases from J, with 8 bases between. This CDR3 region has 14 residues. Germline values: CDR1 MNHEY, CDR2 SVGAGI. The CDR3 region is CASSYSLGDQPQHF. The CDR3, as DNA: TGTGCCAGCAGTTACTCGTTAGGGGATCAGCCCCAGCATTTT.

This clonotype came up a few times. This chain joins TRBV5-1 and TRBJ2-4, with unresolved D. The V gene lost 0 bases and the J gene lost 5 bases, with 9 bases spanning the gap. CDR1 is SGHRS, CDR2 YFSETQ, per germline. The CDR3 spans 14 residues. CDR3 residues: CASSLGSDENIQYF. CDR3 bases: TGCGCCAGCAGCTTGGGTTCAGATGAAAACATTCAGTACTTC.

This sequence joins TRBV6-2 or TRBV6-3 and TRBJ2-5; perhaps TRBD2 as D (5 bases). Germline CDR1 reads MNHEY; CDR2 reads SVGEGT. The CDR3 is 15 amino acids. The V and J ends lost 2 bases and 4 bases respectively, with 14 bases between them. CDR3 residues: CASSYDGRDGETQYF. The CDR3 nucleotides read TGTGCCAGCAGTTACGATGGCCGGGATGGAGAGACCCAGTACTTC.

The CDR3 sequence is CASSLRPGTTEGKLFF. The DNA of the CDR3 is TGCGCCAGCAGCTTGAGACCCGGGACAACGGAGGGAAAACTGTTTTTT. The chain links TRBV5-1 to TRBJ1-4; possibly TRBD1 for D (6 bases). With 1 base removed from V and 10 bases from J, the gap between germline ends came to 20 bases. Germline loops: CDR1 SGHRS, CDR2 YFSETQ. The length of the CDR3 is 16 residues.

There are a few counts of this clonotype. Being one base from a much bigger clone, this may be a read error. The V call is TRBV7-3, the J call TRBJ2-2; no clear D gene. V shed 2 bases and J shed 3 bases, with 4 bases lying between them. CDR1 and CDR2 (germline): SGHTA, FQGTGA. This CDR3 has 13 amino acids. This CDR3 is CASSLQDTGELFF. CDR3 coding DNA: TGTGCCAGCAGCTTACAGGACACCGGGGAGCTGTTTTTT.

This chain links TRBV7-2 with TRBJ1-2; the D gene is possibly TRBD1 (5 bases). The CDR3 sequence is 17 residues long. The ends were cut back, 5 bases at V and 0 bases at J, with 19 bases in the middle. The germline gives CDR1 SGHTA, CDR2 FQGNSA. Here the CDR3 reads CASSPTAGTVTNYGYTF. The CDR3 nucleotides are TGTGCCAGCAGCCCAACTGCCGGGACCGTTACTAACTATGGCTACACCTTC.

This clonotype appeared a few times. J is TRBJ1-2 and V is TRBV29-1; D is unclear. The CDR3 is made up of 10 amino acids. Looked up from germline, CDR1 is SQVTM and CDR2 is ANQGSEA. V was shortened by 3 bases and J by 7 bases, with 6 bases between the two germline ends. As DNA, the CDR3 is TGCAGCGTTGACGGGAGTGGCTACACCTTC. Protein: CSVDGSGYTF.

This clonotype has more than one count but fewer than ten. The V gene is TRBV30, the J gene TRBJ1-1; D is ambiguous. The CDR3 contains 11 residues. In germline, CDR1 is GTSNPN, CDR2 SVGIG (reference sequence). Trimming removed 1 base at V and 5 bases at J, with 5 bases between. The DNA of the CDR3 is TGTGCCTGGAGTGATTTAACTGAAGCTTTCTTT. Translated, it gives CAWSDLTEAFF.

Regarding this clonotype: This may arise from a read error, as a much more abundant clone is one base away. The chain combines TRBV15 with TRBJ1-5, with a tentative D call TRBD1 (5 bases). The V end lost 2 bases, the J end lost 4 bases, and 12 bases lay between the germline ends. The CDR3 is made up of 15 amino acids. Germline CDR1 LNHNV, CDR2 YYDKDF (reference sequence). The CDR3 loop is CATSRYRGENQPQHF. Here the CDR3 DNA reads TGTGCCACCAGCAGATATAGAGGGGAGAATCAGCCCCAGCATTTT.

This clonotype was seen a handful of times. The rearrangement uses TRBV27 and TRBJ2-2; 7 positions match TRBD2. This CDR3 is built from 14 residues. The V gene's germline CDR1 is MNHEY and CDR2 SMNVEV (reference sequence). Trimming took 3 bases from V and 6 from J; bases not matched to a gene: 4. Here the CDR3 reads CASSFYRGAGELFF. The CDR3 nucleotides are TGTGCCAGCAGTTTCTACCGGGGGGCCGGGGAGCTGTTTTTT.

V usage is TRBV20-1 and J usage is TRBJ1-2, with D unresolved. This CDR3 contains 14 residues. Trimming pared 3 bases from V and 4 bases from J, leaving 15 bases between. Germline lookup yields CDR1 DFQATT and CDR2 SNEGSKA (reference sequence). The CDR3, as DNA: TGCAGTGCTAGTCTGTCAGGAACCTTCTATGGCTACACCTTC. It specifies CSASLSGTFYGYTF.

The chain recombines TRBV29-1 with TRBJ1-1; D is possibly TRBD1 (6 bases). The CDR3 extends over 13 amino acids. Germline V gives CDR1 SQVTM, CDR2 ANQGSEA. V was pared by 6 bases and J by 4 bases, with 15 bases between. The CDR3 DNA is TGCAGCGTGGTTAAACAGGGTGGCACTGAAGCTTTCTTT. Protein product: CSVVKQGGTEAFF.